These 16 T cell receptor beta chains were sequenced from one sample in a study of T-cell memory formation after mild COVID-19. One entry per CDR3 protein results from TCRdb running MiXCR on the 5' RACE reads. The data contain tens of thousands of distinct CDR3 sequences, approximately 15% of them singletons. Input material: PBMCs or a T cell subset sorted from them (not recorded which). The receptors come from an adult woman who had mild COVID-19 (a few samples of this study predate the infection). Cell type and time point are not known.

This chain uses TRBV12-3 or TRBV12-4 with TRBJ2-3; D may correspond to TRBD1 or TRBD2 (6 bases each). The CDR3 totals 15 residues. Trimming removed 5 bases from V and 2 bases from J, with 14 bases in between. The CDR3 region is CASSATQGLTDTQYF. CDR3 coding DNA: TGTGCCAGCAGTGCCACACAGGGACTCACAGATACGCAGTATTTT.

This clonotype was counted a few times. The chain joins TRBV10-3 to TRBJ2-1; D not certain. The ends were cut back, 0 bases at V and 7 bases at J, with 4 bases in the middle. The CDR3 totals 12 residues. Looked up from germline, CDR1 is ENHRY and CDR2 is SYGVKD. The CDR3 nucleotides read TGTGCCATCAGTGAGTCCCCAAATGAGCAGTTCTTC. Its protein is CAISESPNEQFF.

This clonotype has only a few counts. CDR3 in DNA: TGTGCCAGTAGTCGGCGACTAGCGGGAGGTGGGGAGACCCAGTACTTC. Protein sequence: CASSRRLAGGGETQYF. The chain employs TRBV19 and TRBJ2-5, with 13 bases that match TRBD2. J lost 5 bases, V lost 5 bases, and 8 bases had no gene match. The CDR3 spans 16 residues. Germline V gene lookup returns CDR1 LNHDA and CDR2 SQIVND (reference sequence).

This clonotype has more than one count but fewer than ten. Written as DNA, the CDR3 is TGCGCCAGCAGCCAAGGGACAAACAGGGGGAAACTCTATGGCTACACCTTC. This encodes CASSQGTNRGKLYGYTF. The V and J genes are TRBV4-3 and TRBJ1-2, with 8 bases fitting TRBD1. V dropped 1 base and J dropped 4; count of bases not matched to a gene: 11. CDR1 and CDR2 from the germline V gene are LGHNA and YSLEER. The CDR3 has 17 residues.

This clonotype has a handful of counts. The chain is built from TRBV20-1 and TRBJ2-5; D perhaps matches TRBD1 (5 bases). Looked up from germline, CDR1 is DFQATT and CDR2 is SNEGSKA (reference sequence). The CDR3 covers 14 residues. Trimming left V 0 bases short and J 1 base short, with 9 bases between. The CDR3 sequence is CSARDQGTQETQYF. The CDR3 DNA is TGCAGTGCTAGAGATCAGGGAACCCAAGAGACCCAGTACTTC.

This clonotype was counted only a few times. This chain links TRBV23-1 with TRBJ2-1, with TRBD1 matching over 11 bases. TRBV23-1 is recorded as an ORF, its role being uncertain. The CDR3 has 15 amino acids. V shed 3 bases and J 8 bases; nucleotides not matched to a gene: 6. In DNA, the CDR3 is TGCGCCAGCAGTCAGGGGGACAGGGGGTTCTATGAGCAGTTCTTC. Its translation is CASSQGDRGFYEQFF.

This chain connects TRBV13 to TRBJ2-2; D ambiguous. This CDR3 is built from 15 residues. The germline gives CDR1 PRHDT, CDR2 FYEKMQ (reference sequence). V gave up 5 bases and J gave up 2 bases, with 12 bases separating them. CDR3: CASSRRVINTGELFF. The DNA of the CDR3 is TGTGCCAGCAGCCGCCGGGTCATAAACACCGGGGAGCTGTTTTTT.

This clonotype has only a few counts. The chain recombines TRBV7-8 with TRBJ2-1; D gene unclear. With 1 base removed from V and 7 bases from J, the gap between germline ends came to 11 bases. CDR1 SGHVS and CDR2 FQNEAQ come from the germline V gene. The CDR3 contains 14 residues. CDR3 amino acids: CASSLDRMGNEQFF. The CDR3 bases are TGTGCCAGCAGCTTAGACCGTATGGGGAATGAGCAGTTCTTC. Complete variable domain (other parts from reference TRBV7-8 and TRBJ2-1): GAGVSQSPRYKVAKRGQDVALRCDPISGHVSLFWYQQALGQGPEFLTYFQNEAQLDKSGLPSDRFFAERPEGSVSTLKIQRTQQEDSAVYLCASSLDRMGNEQFFGPGTRLTVL.

This clonotype was detected only a few times. The V and J genes are TRBV27 and TRBJ1-1, with 8 bases that match TRBD1. This CDR3 has 16 amino acids. The trim removed 3 bases at V and 7 bases at J, leaving 13 bases unmatched. Looked up from germline, CDR1 is MNHEY and CDR2 is SMNVEV (reference sequence). The CDR3 DNA is TGTGCCAGCAGTTTCGGACAGGGAGGGGTAAAGATTGAAGCTTTCTTT. Translating it yields CASSFGQGGVKIEAFF.

The chain joins TRBV4-3 to TRBJ2-5, with D unresolved. The CDR3 totals 15 residues. Trimming took 0 bases from V and 5 from J, leaving 13 bases between them. The germline CDR1 and CDR2 sequences are LGHNA and YSLEER. The DNA of the CDR3 is TGCGCCAGCAGCCAAGATGTTGGGGTCGGGGAGACCCAGTACTTC. Amino acids: CASSQDVGVGETQYF.

A few counts support this clonotype. The chain is built from TRBV20-1 and TRBJ2-7; unclear D gene. CDR3 length equals 10 residues. The V end lost 3 bases, the J end lost 6 bases, and 6 bases lay between the germline ends. The V gene's germline CDR1 is DFQATT and CDR2 SNEGSKA (reference sequence). The CDR3 loop reads CSARFGEQYF. For the CDR3, the DNA is TGCAGTGCTAGGTTCGGCGAGCAGTACTTC.

In this sample, this clonotype turned up once. The genes are TRBV19 and TRBJ2-3; 8 bases are a match to TRBD1. Germline assignment: CDR1 LNHDA and CDR2 SQIVND (reference sequence). V shed 10 bases and J 1 base; nucleotides not matched to a gene: 4. This CDR3 contains 13 residues. CDR3 loop: CATRQGRTDTQYF. In DNA form, the CDR3 reads TGTGCCACTCGACAGGGGCGCACAGATACGCAGTATTTT.

The table lists this clonotype with a few counts. This sequence joins TRBV14 and TRBJ2-5, with 9 bases aligning to TRBD2. Germline assignment: CDR1 SGHDN and CDR2 FVKESK. With V trimmed by 0 bases and J by 5 bases, 7 bases remained unmatched. The CDR3 is 16 amino acids. The CDR3: CASSQDWSGGLETQYF. The CDR3 DNA follows: TGTGCCAGCAGCCAAGATTGGAGCGGGGGGTTGGAGACCCAGTACTTC.

This clonotype has just a few counts. This chain links TRBV29-1 with TRBJ2-1, with 7 bases aligning to TRBD2. Germline trimming cut 4 bases from V and 8 bases from J; bases unmatched to any gene: 11. The CDR3 has 14 amino acids. Germline V gene data show CDR1 as SQVTM and CDR2 as ANQGSEA. CDR3 in amino acids: CSVVPVGSGDEQFF. CDR3 bases: TGCAGCGTTGTCCCCGTTGGCAGCGGGGATGAGCAGTTCTTC.

The rearrangement uses TRBV7-9 and TRBJ2-2, with 11 bases matching TRBD2. From germline, CDR1 is SEHNR and CDR2 FQNEAQ (reference sequence). V gave up 6 bases and J gave up 5 bases; unmatched junction bases: 8. The CDR3 is made up of 16 amino acids. DNA for the CDR3: TGTGCCAGCAGGCTTCCGGGACTAGCGGAAACCGGGGAGCTGTTTTTT. As protein: CASRLPGLAETGELFF. Complete variable domain (other parts from reference TRBV7-9 and TRBJ2-2): DTGVSQNPRHKITKRGQNVTFRCDPISEHNRLYWYRQTLGQGPEFLTYFQNEAQLEKSRLLSDRFSAERPKGSFSTLEIQRTEQGDSAMYLCASRLPGLAETGELFFGEGSRLTVL.

This clonotype came up a few times. CDR3 in amino acids: CASSSRTGPEQYF. The CDR3 DNA reads as TGTGCCAGCAGCAGCAGGACAGGGCCTGAGCAGTACTTC. The rearrangement links TRBV7-9 to TRBJ2-7; 8 positions match TRBD1. Per the germline V gene, CDR1 is SEHNR and CDR2 is FQNEAQ (reference sequence). The J segment lost 7 bases and the V segment lost 5 bases, leaving 7 bases of the junction unmatched. The CDR3 covers 13 residues.